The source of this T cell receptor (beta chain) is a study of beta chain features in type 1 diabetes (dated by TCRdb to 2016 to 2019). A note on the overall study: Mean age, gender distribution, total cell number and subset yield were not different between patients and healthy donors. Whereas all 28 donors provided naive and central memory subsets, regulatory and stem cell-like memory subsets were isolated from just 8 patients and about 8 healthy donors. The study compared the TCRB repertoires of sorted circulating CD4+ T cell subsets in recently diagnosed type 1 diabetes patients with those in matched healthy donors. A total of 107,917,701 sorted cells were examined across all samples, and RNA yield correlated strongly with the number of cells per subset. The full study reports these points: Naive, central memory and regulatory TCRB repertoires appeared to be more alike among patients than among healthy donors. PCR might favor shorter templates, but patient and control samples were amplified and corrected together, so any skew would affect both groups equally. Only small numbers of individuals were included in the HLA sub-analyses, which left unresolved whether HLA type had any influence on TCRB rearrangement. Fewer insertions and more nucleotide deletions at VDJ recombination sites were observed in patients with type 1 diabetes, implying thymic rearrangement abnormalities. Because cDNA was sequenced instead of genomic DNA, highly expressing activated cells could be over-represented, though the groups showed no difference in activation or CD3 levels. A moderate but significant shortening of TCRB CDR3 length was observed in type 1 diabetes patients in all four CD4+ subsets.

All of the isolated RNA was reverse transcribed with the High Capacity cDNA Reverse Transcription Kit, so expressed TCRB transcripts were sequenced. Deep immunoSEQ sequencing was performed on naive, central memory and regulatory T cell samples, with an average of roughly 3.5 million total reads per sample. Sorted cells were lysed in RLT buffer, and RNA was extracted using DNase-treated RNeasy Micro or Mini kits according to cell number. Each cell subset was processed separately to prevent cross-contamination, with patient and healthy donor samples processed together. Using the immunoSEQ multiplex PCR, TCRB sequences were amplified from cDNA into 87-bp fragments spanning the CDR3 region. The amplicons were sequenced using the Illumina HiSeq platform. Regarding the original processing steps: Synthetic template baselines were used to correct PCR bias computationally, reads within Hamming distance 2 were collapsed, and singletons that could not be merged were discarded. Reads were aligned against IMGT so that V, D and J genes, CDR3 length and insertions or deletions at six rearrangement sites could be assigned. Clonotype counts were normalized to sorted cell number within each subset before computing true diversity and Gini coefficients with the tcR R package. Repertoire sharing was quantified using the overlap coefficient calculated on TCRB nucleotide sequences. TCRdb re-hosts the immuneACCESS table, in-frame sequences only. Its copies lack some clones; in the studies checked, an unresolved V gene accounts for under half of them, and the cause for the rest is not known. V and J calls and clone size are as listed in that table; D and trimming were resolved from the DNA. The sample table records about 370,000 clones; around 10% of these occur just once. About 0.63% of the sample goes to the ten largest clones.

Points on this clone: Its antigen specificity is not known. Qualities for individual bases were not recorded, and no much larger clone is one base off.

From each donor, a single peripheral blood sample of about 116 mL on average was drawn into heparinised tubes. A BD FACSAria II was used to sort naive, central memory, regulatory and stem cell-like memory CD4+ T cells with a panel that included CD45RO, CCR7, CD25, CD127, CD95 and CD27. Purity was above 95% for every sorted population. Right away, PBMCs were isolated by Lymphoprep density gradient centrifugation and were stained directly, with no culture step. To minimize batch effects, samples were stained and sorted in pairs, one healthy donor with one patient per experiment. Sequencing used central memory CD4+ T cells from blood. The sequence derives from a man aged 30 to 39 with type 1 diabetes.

The CDR3 reads as follows: CASSLSGRETQYF. The nucleotides read TGTGCCAGCAGCCTTAGCGGGAGAGAGACCCAGTACTTC. The V and J genes are TRBV5-8 and TRBJ2-5; 9 central nucleotides agree with TRBD2. Clipping removes 4 bases from V and 4 bases from J, with 2 as the unmatched junction base count. CDR1 SGHTS and CDR2 YDEGEE are derived from the germline V gene. The CDR3 measures 13 amino acids from cysteine to phenylalanine. The DNA shown is the 39-base CDR3, in frame from base 1. Full variable domain (CDR3 extended with the reference TRBV5-8 and TRBJ2-5 proteins): EAGVTQSPTHLIKTRGQQATLRCSPISGHTSVYWYQQALGLGLQFLLWYDEGEERNRGNFPPRFSGRQFPNYSSELNVNALELEDSALYLCASSLSGRETQYFGPGTRLLVL.